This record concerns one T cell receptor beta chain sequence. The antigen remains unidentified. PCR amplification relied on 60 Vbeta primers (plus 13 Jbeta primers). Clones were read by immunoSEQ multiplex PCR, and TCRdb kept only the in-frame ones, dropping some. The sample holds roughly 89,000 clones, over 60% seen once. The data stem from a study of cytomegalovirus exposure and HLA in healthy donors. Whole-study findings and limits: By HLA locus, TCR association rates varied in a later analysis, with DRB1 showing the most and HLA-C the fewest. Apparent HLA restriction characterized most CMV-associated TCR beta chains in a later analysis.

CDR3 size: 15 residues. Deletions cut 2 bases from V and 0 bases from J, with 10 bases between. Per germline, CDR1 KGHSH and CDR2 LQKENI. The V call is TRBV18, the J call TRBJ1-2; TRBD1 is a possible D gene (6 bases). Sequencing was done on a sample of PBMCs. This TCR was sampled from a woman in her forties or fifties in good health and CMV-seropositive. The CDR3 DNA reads TGTGCCAGCTCACCAGGGCAGGGGCCTAACTATGGCTACACCTTC. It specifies CASSPGQGPNYGYTF.